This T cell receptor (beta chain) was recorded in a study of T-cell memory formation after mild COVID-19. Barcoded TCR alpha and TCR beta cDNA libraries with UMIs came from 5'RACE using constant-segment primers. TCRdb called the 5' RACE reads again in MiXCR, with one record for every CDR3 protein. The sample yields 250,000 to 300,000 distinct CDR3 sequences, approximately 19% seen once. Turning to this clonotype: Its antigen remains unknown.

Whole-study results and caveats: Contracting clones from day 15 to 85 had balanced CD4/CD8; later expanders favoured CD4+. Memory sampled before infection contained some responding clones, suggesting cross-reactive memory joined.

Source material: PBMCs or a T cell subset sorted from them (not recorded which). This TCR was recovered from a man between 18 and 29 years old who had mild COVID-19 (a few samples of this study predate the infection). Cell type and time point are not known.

The CDR3 DNA is TGCGCCAGCAGCATGGAGTCGCCCACAGATACGCAGTATTTT. Its translation: CASSMESPTDTQYF. The rearrangement uses TRBV5-1 and TRBJ2-3; D unresolved. CDR1 and CDR2 (germline): SGHRS, YFSETQ. Between the trimmed V and J ends, which lost 4 bases and 2 bases, there was a span of 11 bases. The CDR3 is 14 amino acids.